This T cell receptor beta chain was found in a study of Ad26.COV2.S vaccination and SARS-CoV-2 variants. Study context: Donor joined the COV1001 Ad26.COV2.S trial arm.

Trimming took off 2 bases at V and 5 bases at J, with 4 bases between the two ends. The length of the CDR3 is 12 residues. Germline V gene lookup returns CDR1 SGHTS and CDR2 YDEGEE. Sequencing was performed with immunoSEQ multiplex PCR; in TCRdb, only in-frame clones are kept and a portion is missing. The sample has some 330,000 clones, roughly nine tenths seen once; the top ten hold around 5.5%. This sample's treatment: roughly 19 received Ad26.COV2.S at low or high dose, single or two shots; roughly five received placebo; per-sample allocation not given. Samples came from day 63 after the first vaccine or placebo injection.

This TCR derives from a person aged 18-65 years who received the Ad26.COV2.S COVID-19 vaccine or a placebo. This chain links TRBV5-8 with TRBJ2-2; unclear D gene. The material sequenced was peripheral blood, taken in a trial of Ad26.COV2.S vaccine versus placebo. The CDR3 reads CASSFETGELFF. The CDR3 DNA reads TGTGCCAGCAGCTTCGAGACCGGGGAGCTGTTTTTT. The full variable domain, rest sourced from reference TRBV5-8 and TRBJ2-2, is EAGVTQSPTHLIKTRGQQATLRCSPISGHTSVYWYQQALGLGLQFLLWYDEGEERNRGNFPPRFSGRQFPNYSSELNVNALELEDSALYLCASSFETGELFFGEGSRLTVL.